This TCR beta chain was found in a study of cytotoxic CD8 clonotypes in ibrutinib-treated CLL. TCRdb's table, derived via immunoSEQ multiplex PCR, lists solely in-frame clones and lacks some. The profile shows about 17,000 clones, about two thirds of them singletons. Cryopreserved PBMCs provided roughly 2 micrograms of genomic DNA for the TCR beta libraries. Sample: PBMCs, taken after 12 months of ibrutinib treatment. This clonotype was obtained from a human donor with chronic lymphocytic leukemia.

CDR3 in DNA: TGTGCCAGCCAGAGGGACAGGGCGTCCCTCACTGAAGCTTTCTTT. Translation: CASQRDRASLTEAFF. The chain is built from TRBV27 and TRBJ1-1; 9 nucleotides agree with TRBD1. J gave up 4 bases and V 8 bases, and 11 bases lay outside the gene matches. This CDR3 spans 15 amino acids. Germline V gene lookup returns CDR1 MNHEY and CDR2 SMNVEV (reference sequence).